Shown below are 25 T cell receptor beta chains from a single sample sequenced in a study of shared clonotypes between healthy human individuals. Sequencing used immunoSEQ multiplex PCR; TCRdb keeps in-frame clones, though not all of them. The sample lists around 1,000,000 clones, approximately 80% seen once, with approximately 0.95% in the top ten. Sequenced material: memory CD4+ T cells from PBMCs. Described subset: CD45RA-negative fraction. The source is a man between 18 and 29 years old in good health. Some clones in this sample may be carry-over from other donors' samples.

V is TRBV28 and J is TRBJ1-4; 10 nucleotides agree with TRBD1. The junction had 11 bases not matched to a gene; V was cut back by 2 bases and J by 11 bases. The CDR3 runs to 16 residues. The V gene's germline CDR1 is MDHEN and CDR2 SYDVKM. The CDR3, as DNA: TGTGCCAGCAGTTTACCCCCGGGACAGGGGTTGGGGAAACTGTTTTTT. Translating gives CASSLPPGQGLGKLFF. Full variable domain (missing parts from reference TRBV28 and TRBJ1-4): DVKVTQSSRYLVKRTGEKVFLECVQDMDHENMFWYRQDPGLGLRLIYFSYDVKMKEKGDIPEGYSVSREKKERFSLILESASTNQTSMYLCASSLPPGQGLGKLFFGSGTQLSVL.

CDR3 residues: CSVDLDGHEQFF. CDR3 nucleotide sequence: TGCAGCGTTGACCTAGACGGGCATGAGCAGTTCTTC. The V call is TRBV29-1, the J call TRBJ2-1; D not resolved. Germline loops: CDR1 SQVTM, CDR2 ANQGSEA. With 3 bases removed from V and 8 bases from J, the gap between germline ends came to 11 bases. This CDR3 is built from 12 residues.

The CDR3 nucleotides read TGTGCCAGCAGCTTGGCCTTCCCGGGAGCCTACGAGCAGTACTTC. This encodes CASSLAFPGAYEQYF. The genes are TRBV5-5 and TRBJ2-7; D is possibly TRBD2 (6 bases). Germline V gene data show CDR1 as SGHKS and CDR2 as YYEKEE (reference sequence). The CDR3 contains 15 residues. The germline V and J ends were trimmed by 0 bases and 2 bases, with 12 bases remaining between them. The variable domain in full, with the rest retrieved from reference TRBV5-5 and TRBJ2-7, is DAGVTQSPTHLIKTRGQQVTLRCSPISGHKSVSWYQQVLGQGPQFIFQYYEKEERGRGNFPDRFSARQFPNYSSELNVNALLLGDSALYLCASSLAFPGAYEQYFGPGTRLTVT.

As concerns this clone: Other DNA sequences in the sample encode the same CDR3. The chain carries TRBV28 and TRBJ1-2; no definite D call. The CDR3 length is 13 residues. The ends were cut back, 2 bases at V and 3 bases at J, with 7 bases in the middle. Germline V gene sequence: CDR1 MDHEN, CDR2 SYDVKM. The CDR3 DNA is TGTGCCAGCAGTTTAATCCAGGACTATGGCTACACCTTC. It specifies CASSLIQDYGYTF.

The V and J genes are TRBV18 and TRBJ2-7; D not resolved. Germline assignment: CDR1 KGHSH and CDR2 LQKENI. The CDR3 runs to 15 residues. V dropped 2 bases and J dropped 2 bases, with 13 bases sitting between them. In DNA form, the CDR3 reads TGTGCCAGCTCACCAGATATAGTATCCCCCTACGAGCAGTACTTC. This sequence encodes CASSPDIVSPYEQYF.

The V gene is TRBV4-2, the J gene TRBJ2-1; TRBD2 agrees at 11 bases. J was trimmed by 7 bases and V by 0 bases; bases with no gene match: 2. CDR1 LGHNA and CDR2 YNFKEQ come from the germline V gene. The CDR3 sequence is 15 residues long. The CDR3 region has the DNA TGTGCCAGCAGCCAAGATAGACTAGCGGGGAATGAGCAGTTCTTC. Protein product: CASSQDRLAGNEQFF.

The V and J genes are TRBV27 and TRBJ1-3; tentatively, D is TRBD1 (6 bases). Germline V lookup: CDR1 MNHEY, CDR2 SMNVEV (reference sequence). Trimming pared 8 bases from V and 4 bases from J, leaving 24 bases between. This CDR3 is 17 amino acids long. The CDR3 region is CASFRTGSQSTGNTIYF. DNA for the CDR3: TGTGCCAGCTTTCGAACAGGGTCTCAGTCCACCGGAAACACCATATATTTT.

The chain combines TRBV21-1 with TRBJ2-1. TRBV21-1 is a listed pseudogene. This CDR3 region has 14 residues. The CDR3 spells CASSCRRVGDEQFF. The CDR3 nucleotides are TGTGCCAGCAGCTGCCGTAGGGTGGGCGATGAGCAGTTCTTC.

A remark on this clone: Given a far larger clone just one base away, this is likely a sequencing read error. The rearrangement links TRBV2 to TRBJ1-1; no definite D call. This CDR3 has 14 residues. Germline assignment: CDR1 SNHLY and CDR2 FYNNEI. CDR3 coding DNA: TGTGCCAGCAGTGAAGCTGTAAAACTGACTGAAGCTTCCTTT. Translated: CASSEAVKLTEASF.

The genes are TRBV11-2 and TRBJ1-2; D unclear. CDR1 and CDR2 (germline): SGHAT, FQNNGV. The CDR3 is 17 residues long. The V and J ends lost 0 bases and 2 bases respectively, with 16 bases between them. The CDR3 sequence: CASSLDAGYTPNYGYTF. The DNA for the CDR3 is TGTGCCAGCAGCTTAGATGCGGGTTACACCCCAAACTATGGCTACACCTTC.

V and J are TRBV5-1 and TRBJ1-1; the D is unclear. The V gene's germline CDR1 is SGHRS and CDR2 YFSETQ. The V gene lost 2 bases and the J gene lost 1 base, with 12 bases spanning the gap. The CDR3 is 15 amino acids. The CDR3 region has the DNA TGCGCCAGCAGCTTACTGTCCCAAACGAACACTGAAGCTTTCTTT. It yields the protein CASSLLSQTNTEAFF. Full variable domain (missing parts from reference TRBV5-1 and TRBJ1-1): KAGVTQTPRYLIKTRGQQVTLSCSPISGHRSVSWYQQTPGQGLQFLFEYFSETQRNKGNFPGRFSGRQFSNSRSEMNVSTLELGDSALYLCASSLLSQTNTEAFFGQGTRLTVV.

This clone was observed a handful of times. The J gene is TRBJ2-5, the V gene TRBV10-3; no reliable D call. Germline values: CDR1 ENHRY, CDR2 SYGVKD. The CDR3 runs to 15 residues. Trimming took 2 bases from V and 11 from J, leaving 21 bases between them. DNA for the CDR3: TGTGCCATCAGTGAGCCCCTCTTGGGCCGTGGTGAGCAGTACTTC. It is translated as CAISEPLLGRGEQYF.

A remark on this clone: Other DNA sequences in this specimen translate into the identical CDR3. The rearrangement uses TRBV7-3 and TRBJ1-2, with 7 bases that match TRBD1. Unmatched junction bases numbered 8, after V lost 6 bases and J lost 7 bases. The germline gives CDR1 SGHTA, CDR2 FQGTGA. CDR3 length: 13 amino acids. CDR3 sequence (DNA): TGTGCCAGCAGTCTCCGACAGGGAGGTGGCTACACCTTC. The encoded protein is CASSLRQGGGYTF.

The V and J genes are TRBV30 and TRBJ2-3; a weak D match, TRBD2 (6 bases). V was trimmed by 4 bases and J by 0 bases, leaving 11 bases between them. CDR3 size: 14 residues. Germline values: CDR1 GTSNPN, CDR2 SVGIG (reference sequence). Here the CDR3 reads CAWNTGLSTDTQYF. The CDR3 nucleotides read TGTGCCTGGAACACGGGACTCAGCACAGATACGCAGTATTTT.

CDR3: CASGLEGATDTQYF. CDR3 nucleotides: TGTGCTAGTGGTTTAGAAGGGGCAACAGATACGCAGTATTTT. This chain uses TRBV12-5 with TRBJ2-3; tentatively, D is TRBD1 (5 bases). The ends were cut back, 3 bases at V and 3 bases at J, with 10 bases in the middle. Germline V gene sequence: CDR1 LGHNT, CDR2 FRNRAP. There are 14 residues in the CDR3.

The chain recombines TRBV5-6 with TRBJ2-7; D gene ambiguous. Germline CDR1 and CDR2: SGHDT and YYEEEE. CDR3 size: 13 residues. Trimming took 5 bases from V and 6 from J, leaving 15 bases between them. The CDR3 here is CASSRQPSFEQYF. Written as DNA, the CDR3 is TGTGCCAGCAGTCGCCAACCAAGTTTCGAGCAGTACTTC. The full variable domain, rest sourced from reference TRBV5-6 and TRBJ2-7, is DAGVTQSPTHLIKTRGQQVTLRCSPKSGHDTVSWYQQALGQGPQFIFQYYEEEERQRGNFPDRFSGHQFPNYSSELNVNALLLGDSALYLCASSRQPSFEQYFGPGTRLTVT.

This clone was seen only once. Additional DNA sequences in this sample encode the identical CDR3. V and J are TRBV9 and TRBJ2-7, with 12 positions matching TRBD2. Germline lookup yields CDR1 SGDLS and CDR2 YYNGEE. Trimming cost V 0 bases and J 4 bases; bases outside gene matches: 5. The CDR3 is made up of 16 amino acids. The CDR3 reads CASSVGLAGDSYEQYF. The DNA for the CDR3 is TGTGCCAGCAGCGTAGGACTAGCGGGAGACTCATACGAGCAGTACTTC.

This clone has only a few counts. J is TRBJ1-1 and V is TRBV6-5, with 12 positions matching TRBD1. This CDR3 has 16 residues. Germline V gives CDR1 MNHEY, CDR2 SVGAGI. Losses at the gene ends were 6 bases for V and 1 base for J; bases not matched to a gene: 6. The DNA of the CDR3 is TGTGCCAGCAGGTACCGGGACAGGGGGCGGAACACTGAAGCTTTCTTT. Translating gives CASRYRDRGRNTEAFF.

The V gene is TRBV7-3, the J gene TRBJ2-3; 14 bases match TRBD2. Germline loops: CDR1 SGHTA, CDR2 FQGTGA. The CDR3 is made up of 17 amino acids. V shed 5 bases and J 4 bases; nucleotides not matched to a gene: 8. The CDR3 sequence: CASSPAGTSGRPDTQYF. CDR3 DNA sequence: TGTGCCAGCAGCCCGGCCGGGACTAGCGGGAGACCAGATACGCAGTATTTT. Full variable domain (rest looked up from reference TRBV7-3 and TRBJ2-3): GAGVSQTPSNKVTEKGKYVELRCDPISGHTALYWYRQSLGQGPEFLIYFQGTGAADDSGLPNDRFFAVRPEGSVSTLKIQRTERGDSAVYLCASSPAGTSGRPDTQYFGPGTRLTVL.

This chain uses TRBV6-5 with TRBJ1-2; no firm D call. Germline assignment: CDR1 MNHEY and CDR2 SVGAGI. The CDR3 length is 14 residues. V lost 2 bases and J 2 bases, leaving 9 bases between the germline ends. CDR3 sequence: CASSYGRRNYGYTF. The DNA of the CDR3 is TGTGCCAGCAGTTACGGACGGCGGAACTATGGCTACACCTTC.

This clone was observed a single time. The chain employs TRBV19 and TRBJ2-2, with D possibly matching TRBD2 (6 bases). The germline V and J ends were trimmed by 5 bases and 3 bases, with 16 bases remaining between them. The CDR3 contains 16 residues. Germline V gives CDR1 LNHDA, CDR2 SQIVND (reference sequence). As DNA, the CDR3 is TGTGCCAGTAGTGCCCGACCCCGGAGGGACACCGGGGAGCTGTTTTTT. This encodes CASSARPRRDTGELFF.

V usage is TRBV5-1 and J usage is TRBJ2-1; maybe TRBD1 (6 bases). The germline V gene has CDR1 SGHRS and CDR2 YFSETQ. The CDR3 has 16 residues. The V end was cut by 0 bases, the J end by 6 bases, with 16 bases between. The CDR3 sequence: CASSLAPITGSNEQFF. The DNA of the CDR3 is TGCGCCAGCAGCTTGGCCCCAATCACAGGGTCCAATGAGCAGTTCTTC.

The rearrangement joins TRBV11-3 to TRBJ1-2; no clear D. Germline V lookup: CDR1 SGHNT, CDR2 YENEEA. V was pared by 4 bases and J by 1 base, with 7 bases between. The CDR3 length is 13 residues. CDR3 DNA sequence: TGTGCCAGCAGCTCCTCAAATAACTATGGCTACACCTTC. It is translated as CASSSSNNYGYTF. Full variable domain (rest looked up from reference TRBV11-3 and TRBJ1-2): EAGVVQSPRYKIIEKKQPVAFWCNPISGHNTLYWYLQNLGQGPELLIRYENEEAVDDSQLPKDRFSAERLKGVDSTLKIQPAELGDSAVYLCASSSSNNYGYTFGSGTRLTVV.

The chain couples TRBV9 to TRBJ2-3; 7 bases align to TRBD1. V dropped 1 base and J dropped 4; count of bases not matched to a gene: 21. Looked up from germline, CDR1 is SGDLS and CDR2 is YYNGEE. The CDR3 loop spans 20 amino acids. The CDR3 loop is CASSVRAPGRDSRSADTQYF. Written as DNA, the CDR3 is TGTGCCAGCAGCGTACGGGCCCCGGGACGGGACAGTCGGTCCGCAGATACGCAGTATTTT.

V and J are TRBV18 and TRBJ2-7; D remains ambiguous. CDR3 length: 11 residues. CDR1 and CDR2 from the germline V gene are KGHSH and LQKENI. Trimming took 6 bases from V and 1 from J, leaving 4 bases between them. The CDR3 DNA reads TGTGCCAGCTCCACATCCTACGAGCAGTACTTC. It translates to CASSTSYEQYF.